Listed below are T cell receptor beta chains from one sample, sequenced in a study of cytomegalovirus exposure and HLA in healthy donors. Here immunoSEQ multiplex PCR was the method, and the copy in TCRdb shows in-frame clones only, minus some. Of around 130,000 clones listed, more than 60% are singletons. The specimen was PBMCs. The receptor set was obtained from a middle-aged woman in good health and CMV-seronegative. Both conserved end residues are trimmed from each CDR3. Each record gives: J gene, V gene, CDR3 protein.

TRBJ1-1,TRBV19,ASSRAPTGEAHTEAF
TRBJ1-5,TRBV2,ASSEGRDKSNQPQH
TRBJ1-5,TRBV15,ATSRTGARDQPQH
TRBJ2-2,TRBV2,ASSEGLAGTGELF
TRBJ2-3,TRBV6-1,ASSGRRGGAADTQY
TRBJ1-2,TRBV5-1,ASSPRQGDGGYT
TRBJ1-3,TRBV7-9,ASSARDSSGNTIY
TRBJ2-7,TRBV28,ASSSPSKYYEQY
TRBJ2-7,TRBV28,ATGQGANEQY
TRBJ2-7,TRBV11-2,ASKTSEYYEQY
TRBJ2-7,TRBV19,ASSGQGLSYEQY
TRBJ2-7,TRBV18,ASSQQGYEQY
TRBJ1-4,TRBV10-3,AISDRRGSNEKLF
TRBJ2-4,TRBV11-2,ASSPGVRPGGGNIQY
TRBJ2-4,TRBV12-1,ASSFDVGLAGGPGGNIQY
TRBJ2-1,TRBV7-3,ASSLGLAGNNEQF
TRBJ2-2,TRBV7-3,ASSPTSGRSAGELF
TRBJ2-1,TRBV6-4,ASSDYGGAKNEQF
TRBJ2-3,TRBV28,ASGGETDTQY
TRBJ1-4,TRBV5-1,ASSGSGTGNEKLF
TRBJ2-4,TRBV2,ASRKPGQGKNIQY
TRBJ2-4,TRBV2,ASSDKEGVAKNSQY
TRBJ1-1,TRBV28,ASSPPFGLSRTEAF
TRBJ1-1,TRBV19,ASSIGAGGATEAF
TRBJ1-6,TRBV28,ASTKPGLPLH
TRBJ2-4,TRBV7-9,ASSFNAKQGISQY
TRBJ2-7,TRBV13,ASSTTYEQY
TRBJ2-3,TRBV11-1,ASSSGQFTDTQY
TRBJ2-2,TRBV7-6,ASSEQTGPGELF
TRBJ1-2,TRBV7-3,ASSNRGGYT
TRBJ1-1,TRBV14,ASSQAPGEAF
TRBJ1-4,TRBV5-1,ASSLSGTATNEKLF
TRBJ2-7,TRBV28,ASSSPWGDEQY
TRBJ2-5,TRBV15,ATSRDLQGERETQY
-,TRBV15,ATSREITPRGSYEQY
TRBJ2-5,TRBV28,ASIGVTPLQETQY
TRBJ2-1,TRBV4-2,ASSQDLAGAAYNEQF
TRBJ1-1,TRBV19,ASRGGGTGNTEAF
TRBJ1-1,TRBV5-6,ASSLGGGRVYLNTEAF
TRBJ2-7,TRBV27,AGSVIQGREQY